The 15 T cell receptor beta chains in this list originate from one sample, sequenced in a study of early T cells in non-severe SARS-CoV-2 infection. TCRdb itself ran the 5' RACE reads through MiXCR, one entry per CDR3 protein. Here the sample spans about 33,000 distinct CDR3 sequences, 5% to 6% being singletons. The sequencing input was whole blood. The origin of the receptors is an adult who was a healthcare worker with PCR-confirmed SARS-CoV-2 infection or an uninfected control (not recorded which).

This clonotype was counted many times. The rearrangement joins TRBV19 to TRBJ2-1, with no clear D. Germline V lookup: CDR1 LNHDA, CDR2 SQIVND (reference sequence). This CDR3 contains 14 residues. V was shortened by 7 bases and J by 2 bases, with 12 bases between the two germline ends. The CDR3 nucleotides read TGTGCCAGTACCCCAACCGTAGCCTACAATGAGCAGTTCTTC. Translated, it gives CASTPTVAYNEQFF. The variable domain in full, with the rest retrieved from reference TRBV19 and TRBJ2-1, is DGGITQSPKYLFRKEGQNVTLSCEQNLNHDAMYWYRQDPGQGLRLIYYSQIVNDFQKGDIAEGYSVSREKKESFPLTVTSAQKNPTAFYLCASTPTVAYNEQFFGPGTRLTVL.

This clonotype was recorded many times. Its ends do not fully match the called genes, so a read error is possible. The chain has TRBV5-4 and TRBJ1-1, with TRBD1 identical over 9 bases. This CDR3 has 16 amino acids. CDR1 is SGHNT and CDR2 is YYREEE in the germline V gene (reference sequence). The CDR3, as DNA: TGTGCCATCAGCTCCCAACGGACAGGGGAGGGTGCTGAAGCTTTCTTT. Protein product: CAISSQRTGEGAEAFF.

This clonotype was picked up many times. CDR3 sequence reads: CASSKGSGSNQPQHF. The CDR3 DNA sequence: TGTGCCAGCAGCAAAGGGTCAGGGAGCAATCAGCCCCAGCATTTT. The chain has TRBV7-2 and TRBJ1-5, with D perhaps TRBD1 (5 bases). There are 15 residues in the CDR3. Trimming took off 5 bases at V and 1 base at J, with 12 bases between the two ends. In germline, CDR1 is SGHTA, CDR2 FQGNSA.

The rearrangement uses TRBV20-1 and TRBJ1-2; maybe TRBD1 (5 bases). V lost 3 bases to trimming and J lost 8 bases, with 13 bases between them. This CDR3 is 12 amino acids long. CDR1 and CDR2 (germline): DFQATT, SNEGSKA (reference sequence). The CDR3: CSARGDFFGYTF. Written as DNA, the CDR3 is TGCAGTGCTAGGGGGGACTTCTTCGGCTACACCTTC.

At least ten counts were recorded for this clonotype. CDR3 residues: CSAKVTGAGNEQYF. CDR3 coding DNA: TGCAGTGCGAAAGTGACGGGGGCTGGGAACGAGCAGTACTTC. This chain uses TRBV20-1 with TRBJ2-7, with D perhaps being TRBD1 or TRBD2 (6 bases each). V shed 6 bases and J shed 5 bases, with 20 bases lying between them. This CDR3 contains 14 residues. The V gene's germline CDR1 is DFQATT and CDR2 SNEGSKA (reference sequence).

CDR3 DNA sequence: TGTGCCTCCACCCTGGTCGGGACCCCCTACGAGCAGTACTTC. This translates into CASTLVGTPYEQYF. V is TRBV5-5 and J is TRBJ2-7; D assignment may be TRBD1 or TRBD2 (5 bases each). The CDR3 contains 14 residues. V was pared by 10 bases and J by 2 bases, with 19 bases between. Germline CDR1 and CDR2: SGHKS and YYEKEE (reference sequence).

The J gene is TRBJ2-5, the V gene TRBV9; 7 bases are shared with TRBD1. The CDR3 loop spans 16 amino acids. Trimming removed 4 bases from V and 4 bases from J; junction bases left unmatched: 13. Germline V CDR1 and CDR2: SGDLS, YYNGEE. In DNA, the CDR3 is TGTGCCAGCAGCCCCTTCTTACAGGGGAACGGAGAGACCCAGTACTTC. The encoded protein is CASSPFLQGNGETQYF.

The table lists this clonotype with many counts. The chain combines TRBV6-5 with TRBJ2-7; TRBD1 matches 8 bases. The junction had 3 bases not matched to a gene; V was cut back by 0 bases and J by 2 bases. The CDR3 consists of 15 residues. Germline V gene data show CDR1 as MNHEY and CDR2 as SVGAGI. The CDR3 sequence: CASSYSSGGPYEQYF. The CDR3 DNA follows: TGTGCCAGCAGTTACTCTTCAGGGGGCCCCTACGAGCAGTACTTC.

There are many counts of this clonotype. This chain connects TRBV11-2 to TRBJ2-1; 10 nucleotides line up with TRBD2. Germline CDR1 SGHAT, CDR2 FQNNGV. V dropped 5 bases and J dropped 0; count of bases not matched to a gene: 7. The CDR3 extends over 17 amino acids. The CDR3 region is CASSPNPSGGSYNEQFF. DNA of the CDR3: TGTGCCAGCAGCCCAAACCCTAGCGGGGGCTCCTACAATGAGCAGTTCTTC.

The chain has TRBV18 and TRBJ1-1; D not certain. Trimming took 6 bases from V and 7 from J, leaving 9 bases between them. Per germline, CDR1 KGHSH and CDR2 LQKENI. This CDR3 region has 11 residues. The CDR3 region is CASSPGIEAFF. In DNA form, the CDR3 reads TGTGCCAGCTCCCCAGGAATTGAAGCTTTCTTT.

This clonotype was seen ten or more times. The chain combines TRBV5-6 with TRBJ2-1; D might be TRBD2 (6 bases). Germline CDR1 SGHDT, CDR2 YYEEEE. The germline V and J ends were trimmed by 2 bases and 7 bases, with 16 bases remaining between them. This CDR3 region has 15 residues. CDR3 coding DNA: TGTGCCAGCAGCTTTGTGGGAGGAGGGCAAAATGAGCAGTTCTTC. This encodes CASSFVGGGQNEQFF.

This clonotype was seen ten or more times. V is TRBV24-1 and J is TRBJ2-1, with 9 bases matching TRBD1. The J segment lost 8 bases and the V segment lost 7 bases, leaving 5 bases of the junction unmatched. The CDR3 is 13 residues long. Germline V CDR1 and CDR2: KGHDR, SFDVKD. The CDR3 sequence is CATSGTGKDEQFF. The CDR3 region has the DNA TGTGCCACCAGCGGGACAGGGAAGGATGAGCAGTTCTTC.

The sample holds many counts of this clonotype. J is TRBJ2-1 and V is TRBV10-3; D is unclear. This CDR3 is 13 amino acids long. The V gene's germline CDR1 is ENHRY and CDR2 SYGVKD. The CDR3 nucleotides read TGTGCAGGCGCTTCAAGCTCCTACAATGAGCAGTTCTTC. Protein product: CAGASSSYNEQFF.

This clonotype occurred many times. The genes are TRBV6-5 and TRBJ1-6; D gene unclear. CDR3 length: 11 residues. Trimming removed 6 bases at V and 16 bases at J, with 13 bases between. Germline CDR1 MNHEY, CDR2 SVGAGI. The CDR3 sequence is CASRKDRALHF. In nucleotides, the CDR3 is TGTGCCAGCAGGAAAGACCGCGCTCTCCACTTT.

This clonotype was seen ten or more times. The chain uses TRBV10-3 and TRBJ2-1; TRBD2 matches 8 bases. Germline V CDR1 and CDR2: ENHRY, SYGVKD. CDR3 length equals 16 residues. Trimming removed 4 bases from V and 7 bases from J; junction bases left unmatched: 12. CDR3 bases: TGTGCCATCAGTGGGCCCACTAGCGGACCACAGAATGAGCAGTTCTTC. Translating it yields CAISGPTSGPQNEQFF.